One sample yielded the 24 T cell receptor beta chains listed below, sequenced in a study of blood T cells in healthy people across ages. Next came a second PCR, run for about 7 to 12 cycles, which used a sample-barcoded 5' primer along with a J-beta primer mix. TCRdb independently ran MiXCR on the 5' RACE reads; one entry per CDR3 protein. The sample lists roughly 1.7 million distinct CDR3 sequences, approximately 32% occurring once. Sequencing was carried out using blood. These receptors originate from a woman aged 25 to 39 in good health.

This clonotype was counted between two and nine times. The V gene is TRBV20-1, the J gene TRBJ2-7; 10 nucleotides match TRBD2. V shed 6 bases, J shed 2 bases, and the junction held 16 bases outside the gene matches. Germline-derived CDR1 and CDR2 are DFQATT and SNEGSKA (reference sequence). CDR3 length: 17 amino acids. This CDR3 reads CSAKPALAGDLPYEQYF. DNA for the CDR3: TGCAGTGCCAAACCCGCCCTAGCGGGAGACTTACCCTACGAGCAGTACTTC.

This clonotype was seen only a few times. The CDR3 coding sequence is TGCGCCAGCAGCTGGAGCGGGACGGGCACAGATACGCAGTATTTT. Protein: CASSWSGTGTDTQYF. V gene TRBV5-1 combines with J gene TRBJ2-3, with TRBD2 matching over 7 bases. V was pared by 3 bases and J by 1 base, with 5 bases of the junction left unmatched. Germline V gene lookup returns CDR1 SGHRS and CDR2 YFSETQ. This CDR3 has 15 residues.

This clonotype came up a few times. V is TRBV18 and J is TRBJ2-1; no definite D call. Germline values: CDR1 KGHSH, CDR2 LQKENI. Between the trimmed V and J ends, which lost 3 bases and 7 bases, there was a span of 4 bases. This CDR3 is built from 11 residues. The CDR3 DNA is TGTGCCAGCTCACCGGAGAATGAGCAGTTCTTC. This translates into CASSPENEQFF. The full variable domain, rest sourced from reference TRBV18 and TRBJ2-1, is NAGVMQNPRHLVRRRGQEARLRCSPMKGHSHVYWYRQLPEEGLKFMVYLQKENIIDESGMPKERFSAEFPKEGPSILRIQQVVRGDSAAYFCASSPENEQFFGPGTRLTVL.

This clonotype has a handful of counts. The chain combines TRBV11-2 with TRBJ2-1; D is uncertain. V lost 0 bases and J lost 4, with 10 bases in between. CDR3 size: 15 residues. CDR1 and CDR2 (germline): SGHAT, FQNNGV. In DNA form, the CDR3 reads TGTGCCAGCAGCTTAGAGGGCTCCCTATACAATGAGCAGTTCTTC. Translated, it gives CASSLEGSLYNEQFF.

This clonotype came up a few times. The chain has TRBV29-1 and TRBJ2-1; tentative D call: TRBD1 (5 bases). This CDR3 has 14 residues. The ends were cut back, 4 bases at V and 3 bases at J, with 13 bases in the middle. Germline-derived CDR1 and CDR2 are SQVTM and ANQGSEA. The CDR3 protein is CSVGSDRYYNEQFF. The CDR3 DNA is TGCAGCGTTGGAAGTGACAGATACTACAATGAGCAGTTCTTC.

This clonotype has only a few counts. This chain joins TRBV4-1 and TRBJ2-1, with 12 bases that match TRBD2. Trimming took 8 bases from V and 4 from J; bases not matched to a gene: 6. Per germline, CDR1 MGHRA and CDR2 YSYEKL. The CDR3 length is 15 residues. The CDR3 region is CASGSGLAGYNEQFF. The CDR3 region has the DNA TGCGCCAGCGGCTCTGGACTAGCGGGATACAATGAGCAGTTCTTC.

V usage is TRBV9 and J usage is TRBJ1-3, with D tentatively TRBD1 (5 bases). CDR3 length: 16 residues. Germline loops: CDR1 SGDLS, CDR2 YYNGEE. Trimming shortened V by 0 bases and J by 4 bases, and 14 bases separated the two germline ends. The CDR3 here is CASSVGQGARGNTIYF. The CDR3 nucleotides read TGTGCCAGCAGCGTAGGTCAAGGGGCGCGAGGAAACACCATATATTTT.

Here the CDR3 reads CSAGSGTQVSPLHF. Here the CDR3 DNA reads TGCAGTGCTGGGTCCGGGACACAGGTTTCACCCCTCCACTTT. The chain combines TRBV20-1 with TRBJ1-6; the D gene is possibly TRBD1 (6 bases). The germline V gene has CDR1 DFQATT and CDR2 SNEGSKA (reference sequence). CDR3 length: 14 residues. Trimming took 5 bases from V and 9 from J, leaving 17 bases between them.

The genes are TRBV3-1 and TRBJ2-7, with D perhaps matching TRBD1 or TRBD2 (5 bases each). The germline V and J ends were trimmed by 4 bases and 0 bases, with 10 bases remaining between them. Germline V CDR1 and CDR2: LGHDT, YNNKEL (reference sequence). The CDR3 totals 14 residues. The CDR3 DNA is TGTGCCAGCAGCCGAGGGGCTGTCTCCTACGAGCAGTACTTC. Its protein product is CASSRGAVSYEQYF.

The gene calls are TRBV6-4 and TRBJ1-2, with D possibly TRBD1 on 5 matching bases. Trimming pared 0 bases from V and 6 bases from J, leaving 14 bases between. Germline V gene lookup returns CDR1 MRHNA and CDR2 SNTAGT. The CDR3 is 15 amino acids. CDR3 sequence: CASSDSLGPMDGYTF. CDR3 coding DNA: TGTGCCAGCAGTGACTCTCTGGGACCGATGGATGGCTACACCTTC.

CDR3 DNA: TGTGCCAGCAATACCAGGGGGCAACGTGGCTACACCTTC. It is translated as CASNTRGQRGYTF. The chain joins TRBV28 to TRBJ1-2, with 8 bases aligning to TRBD1. CDR1 and CDR2 from the germline V gene are MDHEN and SYDVKM. The CDR3 is 13 amino acids. V was clipped by 7 bases and J by 7 bases; unmatched bases: 8.

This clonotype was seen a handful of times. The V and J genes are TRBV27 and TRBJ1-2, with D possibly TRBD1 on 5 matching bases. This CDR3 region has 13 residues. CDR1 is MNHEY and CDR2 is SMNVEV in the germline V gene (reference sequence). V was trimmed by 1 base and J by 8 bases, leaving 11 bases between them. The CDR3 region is CASSLYPGKGYTF. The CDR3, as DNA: TGTGCCAGCAGTTTATACCCAGGGAAAGGCTACACCTTC.

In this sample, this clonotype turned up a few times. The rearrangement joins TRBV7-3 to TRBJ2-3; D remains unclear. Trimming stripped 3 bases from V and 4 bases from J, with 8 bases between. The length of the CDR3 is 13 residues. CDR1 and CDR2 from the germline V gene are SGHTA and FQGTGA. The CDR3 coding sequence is TGTGCCAGCAGCTTGAAGAGTTCAGATACGCAGTATTTT. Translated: CASSLKSSDTQYF.

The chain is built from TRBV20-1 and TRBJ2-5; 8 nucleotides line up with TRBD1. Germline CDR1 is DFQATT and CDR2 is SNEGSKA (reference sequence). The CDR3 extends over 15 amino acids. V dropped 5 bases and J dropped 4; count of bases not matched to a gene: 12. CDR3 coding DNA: TGCAGTGCTTCCGGAGCAGGGGGCAATGGAGAGACCCAGTACTTC. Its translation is CSASGAGGNGETQYF.

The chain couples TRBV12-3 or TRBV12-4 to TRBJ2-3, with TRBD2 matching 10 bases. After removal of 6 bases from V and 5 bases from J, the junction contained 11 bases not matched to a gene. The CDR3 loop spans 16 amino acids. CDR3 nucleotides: TGTGCCAGCAGCCCCGGACTAGCGGTACGAGGAGATACGCAGTATTTT. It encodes CASSPGLAVRGDTQYF.

CDR3: CASSPLQGKGSPLHF. DNA for the CDR3: TGTGCCAGCTCACCATTACAGGGAAAAGGGTCACCCCTCCACTTT. This chain joins TRBV18 and TRBJ1-6, with D perhaps TRBD1 (6 bases). Germline V gives CDR1 KGHSH, CDR2 LQKENI. The CDR3 sequence is 15 residues long. The V and J ends lost 2 bases and 10 bases respectively, with 15 bases between them.

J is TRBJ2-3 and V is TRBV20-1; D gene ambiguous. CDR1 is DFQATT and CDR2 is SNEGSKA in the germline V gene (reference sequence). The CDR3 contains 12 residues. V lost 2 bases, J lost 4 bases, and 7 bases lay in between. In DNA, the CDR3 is TGCAGTGCTAGATATGGTCCAGATACGCAGTATTTT. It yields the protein CSARYGPDTQYF.

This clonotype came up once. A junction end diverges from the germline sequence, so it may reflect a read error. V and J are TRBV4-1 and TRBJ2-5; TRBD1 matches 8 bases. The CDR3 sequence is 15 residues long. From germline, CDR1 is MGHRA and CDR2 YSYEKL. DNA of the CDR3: TGCGCCGGCAGCCGAACACAGACAGGGGTGGAAACCCAGTACTTC. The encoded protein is CAGSRTQTGVETQYF.

The CDR3 bases are TGTGCCAGCCATAGGGGACTAGCGGGTGATACGCAGTATTTT. Translated, it gives CASHRGLAGDTQYF. The chain carries TRBV6-5 and TRBJ2-3; 12 bases line up with TRBD2. The CDR3 loop spans 14 amino acids. V was pared by 8 bases and J by 6 bases, with 6 bases of the junction left unmatched. Germline lookup yields CDR1 MNHEY and CDR2 SVGAGI.

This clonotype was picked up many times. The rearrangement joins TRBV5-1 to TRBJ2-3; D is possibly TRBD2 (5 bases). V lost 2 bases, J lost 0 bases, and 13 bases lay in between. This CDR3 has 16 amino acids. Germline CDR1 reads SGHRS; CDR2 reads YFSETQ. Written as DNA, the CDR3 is TGCGCCAGCAGCTTAGGAGCGGTCTATAGCACAGATACGCAGTATTTT. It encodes CASSLGAVYSTDTQYF.

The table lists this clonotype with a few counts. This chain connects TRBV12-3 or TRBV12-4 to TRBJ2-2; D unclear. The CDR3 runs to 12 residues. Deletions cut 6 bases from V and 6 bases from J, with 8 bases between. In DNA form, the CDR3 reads TGTGCCAGCAGCCCCCCTGCCGGGGAGCTGTTTTTT. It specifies CASSPPAGELFF.

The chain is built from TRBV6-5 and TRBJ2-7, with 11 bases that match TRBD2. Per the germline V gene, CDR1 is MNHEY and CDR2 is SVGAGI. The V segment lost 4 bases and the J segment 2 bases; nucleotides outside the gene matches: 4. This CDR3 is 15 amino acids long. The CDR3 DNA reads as TGTGCCAGCAGTTCTGAGACTAGCGGGACCTACGAGCAGTACTTC. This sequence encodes CASSSETSGTYEQYF.

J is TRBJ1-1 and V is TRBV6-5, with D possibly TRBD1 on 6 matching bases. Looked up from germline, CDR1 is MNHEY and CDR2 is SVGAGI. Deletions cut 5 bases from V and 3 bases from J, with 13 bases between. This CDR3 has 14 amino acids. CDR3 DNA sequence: TGTGCCAGCAGTGAGACAGGAATGGACACTGAAGCTTTCTTT. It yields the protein CASSETGMDTEAFF.

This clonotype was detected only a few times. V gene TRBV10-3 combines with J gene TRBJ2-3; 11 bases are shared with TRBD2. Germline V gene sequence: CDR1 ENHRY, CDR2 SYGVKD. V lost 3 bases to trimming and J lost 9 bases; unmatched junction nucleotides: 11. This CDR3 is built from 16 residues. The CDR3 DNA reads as TGTGCCATCAGTGACCCGACTAGCGGGGCTGTGGACACGCAGTATTTT. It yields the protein CAISDPTSGAVDTQYF.